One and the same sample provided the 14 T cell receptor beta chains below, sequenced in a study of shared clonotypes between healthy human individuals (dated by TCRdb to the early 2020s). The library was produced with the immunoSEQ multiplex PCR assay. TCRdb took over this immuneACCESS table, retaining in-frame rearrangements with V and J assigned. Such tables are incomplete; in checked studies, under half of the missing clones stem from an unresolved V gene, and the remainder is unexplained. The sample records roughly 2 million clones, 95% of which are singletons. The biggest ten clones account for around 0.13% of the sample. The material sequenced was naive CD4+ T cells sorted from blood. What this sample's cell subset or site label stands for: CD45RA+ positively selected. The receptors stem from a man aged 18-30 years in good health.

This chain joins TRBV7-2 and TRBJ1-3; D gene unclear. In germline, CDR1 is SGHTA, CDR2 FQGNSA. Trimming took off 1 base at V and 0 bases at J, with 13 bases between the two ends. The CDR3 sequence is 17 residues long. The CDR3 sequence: CASSLVSGLSSGNTIYF. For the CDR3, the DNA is TGTGCCAGCAGCTTAGTGTCCGGCCTCAGCTCTGGAAACACCATATATTTT.

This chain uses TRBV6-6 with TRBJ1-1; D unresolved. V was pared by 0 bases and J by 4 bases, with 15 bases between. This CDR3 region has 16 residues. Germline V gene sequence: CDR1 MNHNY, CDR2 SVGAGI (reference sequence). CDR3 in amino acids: CASSYSSTLSGTEAFF. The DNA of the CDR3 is TGTGCCAGCAGTTACTCGAGTACGCTCTCCGGCACTGAAGCTTTCTTT.

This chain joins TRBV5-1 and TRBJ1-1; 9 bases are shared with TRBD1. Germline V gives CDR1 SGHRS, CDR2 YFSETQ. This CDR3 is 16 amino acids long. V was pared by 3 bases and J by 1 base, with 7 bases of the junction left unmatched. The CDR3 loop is CASSSGPGQGNTEAFF. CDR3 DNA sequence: TGCGCCAGCAGCTCAGGACCGGGACAGGGGAACACTGAAGCTTTCTTT.

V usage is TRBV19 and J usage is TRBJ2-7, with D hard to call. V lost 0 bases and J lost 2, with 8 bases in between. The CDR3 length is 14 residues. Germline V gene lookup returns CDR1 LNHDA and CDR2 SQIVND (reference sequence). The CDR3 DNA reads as TGTGCCAGTAGTATAGATAATCAGCCCTACGAGCAGTACTTC. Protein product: CASSIDNQPYEQYF. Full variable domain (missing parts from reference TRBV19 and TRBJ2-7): DGGITQSPKYLFRKEGQNVTLSCEQNLNHDAMYWYRQDPGQGLRLIYYSQIVNDFQKGDIAEGYSVSREKKESFPLTVTSAQKNPTAFYLCASSIDNQPYEQYFGPGTRLTVT.

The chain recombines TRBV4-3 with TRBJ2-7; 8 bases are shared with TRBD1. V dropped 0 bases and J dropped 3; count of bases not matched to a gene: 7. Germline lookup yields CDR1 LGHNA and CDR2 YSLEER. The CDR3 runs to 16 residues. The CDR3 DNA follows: TGCGCCAGCAGCCAAGATTATTCGACAGGGGTCTACGAGCAGTACTTC. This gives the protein CASSQDYSTGVYEQYF.

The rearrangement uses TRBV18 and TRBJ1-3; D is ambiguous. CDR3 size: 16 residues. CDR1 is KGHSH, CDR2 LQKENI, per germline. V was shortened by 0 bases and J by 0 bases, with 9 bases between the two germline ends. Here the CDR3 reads CASSPPGASSGNTIYF. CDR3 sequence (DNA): TGTGCCAGCTCACCACCAGGAGCAAGCTCTGGAAACACCATATATTTT.

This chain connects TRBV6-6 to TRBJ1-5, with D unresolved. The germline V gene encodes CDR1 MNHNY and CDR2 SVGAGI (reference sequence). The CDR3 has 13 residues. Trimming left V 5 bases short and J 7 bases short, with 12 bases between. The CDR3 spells CASSNDGLQPQHF. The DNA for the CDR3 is TGTGCCAGCAGTAACGATGGCCTACAGCCCCAGCATTTT.

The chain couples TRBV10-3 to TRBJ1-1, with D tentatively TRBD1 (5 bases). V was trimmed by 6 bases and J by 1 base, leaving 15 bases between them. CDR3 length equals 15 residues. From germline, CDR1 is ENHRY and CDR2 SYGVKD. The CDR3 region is CAIRTTEGENTEAFF. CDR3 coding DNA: TGTGCCATCAGGACGACAGAGGGCGAGAACACTGAAGCTTTCTTT.

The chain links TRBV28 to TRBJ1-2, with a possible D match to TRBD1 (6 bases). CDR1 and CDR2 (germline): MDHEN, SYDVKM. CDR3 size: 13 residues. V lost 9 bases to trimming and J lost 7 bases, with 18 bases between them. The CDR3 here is CASTGRGFGGYTF. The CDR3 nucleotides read TGTGCCAGTACAGGGAGAGGTTTCGGTGGCTACACCTTC.

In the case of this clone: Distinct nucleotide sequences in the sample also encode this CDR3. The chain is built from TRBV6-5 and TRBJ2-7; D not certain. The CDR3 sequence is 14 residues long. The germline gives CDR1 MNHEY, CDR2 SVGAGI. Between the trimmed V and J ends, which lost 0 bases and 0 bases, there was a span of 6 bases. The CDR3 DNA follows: TGTGCCAGCAGTTACTCGGTTTCCTCCTACGAGCAGTACTTC. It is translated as CASSYSVSSYEQYF.

DNA for the CDR3: TGTGCCAGCTCATCTTCAACTAGCGGGGGAACAGATACGCAGTATTTT. It translates to CASSSSTSGGTDTQYF. The chain uses TRBV18 and TRBJ2-3; 11 nucleotides line up with TRBD2. With 5 bases clipped from V and 3 bases from J, the junction kept 7 bases outside the gene matches. The CDR3 sequence is 16 residues long. The germline V gene has CDR1 KGHSH and CDR2 LQKENI.

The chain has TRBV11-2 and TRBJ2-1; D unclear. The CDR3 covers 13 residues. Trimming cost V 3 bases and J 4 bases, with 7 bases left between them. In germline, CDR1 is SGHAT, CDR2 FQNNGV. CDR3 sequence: CASSFPGYNEQFF. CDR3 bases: TGTGCCAGCAGCTTCCCGGGTTACAATGAGCAGTTCTTC.

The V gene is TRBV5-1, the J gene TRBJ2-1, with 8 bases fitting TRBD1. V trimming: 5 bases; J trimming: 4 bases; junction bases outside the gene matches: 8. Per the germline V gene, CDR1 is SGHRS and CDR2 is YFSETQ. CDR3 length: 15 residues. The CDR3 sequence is CASRVTGGLYNEQFF. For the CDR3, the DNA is TGCGCCAGCAGGGTAACAGGGGGGCTGTACAATGAGCAGTTCTTC.

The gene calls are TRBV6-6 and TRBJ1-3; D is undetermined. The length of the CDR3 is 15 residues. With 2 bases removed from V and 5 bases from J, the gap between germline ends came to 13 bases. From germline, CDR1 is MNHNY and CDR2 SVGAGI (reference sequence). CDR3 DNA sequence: TGTGCCAGCAGTTACATGCAGGCCCAAAGAAACACCATATATTTT. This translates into CASSYMQAQRNTIYF.